This T cell receptor (beta chain) was recorded in a study of OX40 agonist ivuxolimab in advanced cancers. About the investigation overall: Ivuxolimab, which targeted the costimulatory receptor OX40 (CD134), was an agonistic, fully human IgG2 monoclonal antibody. Intravenous ivuxolimab was administered to patients every 2 weeks at six dose levels: 0.01, 0.1, 0.3, 1.5, 3 and 10 mg/kg. The monotherapy dose-escalation portion (N ≈ 57 patients) of the phase I ivuxolimab trial is reported in the paper. Partial responses occurred in three dose-escalation patients: two with cutaneous melanoma and one with hepatocellular carcinoma. Among the roughly 50 dose-escalation patients, some 20 had hepatocellular carcinoma, approximately 15 melanoma, 9 renal cell carcinoma and 9 head and neck cancer. In the dose-escalation cohort, around 80% of patients were male, and the mean age was around 65 years with a range of about 20 to 90. The point of sequencing TCRbeta in the periphery was to test whether ivuxolimab changed TCR sequence diversity and drove clonal T-cell expansion. Patients were allowed to have had prior anti-PD-1, anti-PD-L1 or anti-CTLA-4 therapy, and roughly two fifths of the dose-escalation patients had been treated with checkpoint inhibitors.

The research as a whole found: The antigen specificity of the peripheral T cells that underwent clonal expansion was not determined. After ivuxolimab, expanded clones were on average more numerous among CD8+ T cells than among CD4+ T cells. Low levels of normalized T-cell clonal expansion were also shown by some nonresponding patients. At doses of 0.1 to 3.0 mg/kg, clonal expansion of both CD4+ and CD8+ T cells in blood was seen between baseline and week 6. Partial responders in the 0.1-3.0 mg/kg groups had among the lowest normalized peripheral clonal expansion, especially among CD8+ T cells.

This clone was detected only once. What antigen it recognizes has not been identified. The input lacks base qualities; no much larger clone sits a single base away. Genomic DNA was isolated from the sorted cells so that the TCRbeta CDR3 region could be sequenced. The immunoSEQ Assay was used for sequencing of TCRbeta CDR3 regions. In its TCRdb copy, this immuneACCESS table keeps in-frame sequences only and misses some clones. Where compared with another copy, unresolved V genes explain less than half of these, and the others have no known cause. The table for this sample lists about 19,000 clones; about 70% of them were counted only once. The ten largest make up roughly a third of the sample. Via the germline V gene (reference sequence), CDR1 is MNHEY and CDR2 SMNVEV. V loses 0 bases of germline sequence and J loses 7 bases, and the interval between the two ends is 10 bases. The CDR3 measures 13 amino acids from cysteine to phenylalanine. Of the read, only the CDR3 DNA is kept; its 39 bases are in frame from base 1.

The trial excluded patients who had a history of autoimmune disease or who were on systemic immunosuppression. Peripheral blood for TCR sequencing was collected from all dose cohorts at baseline, on cycle 4 day 1, and on cycle 7 day 1. Samples were obtained from an open-label, multicenter, first-in-human phase I dose-escalation trial of ivuxolimab. Adults with locally advanced or metastatic melanoma, renal cell, hepatocellular, or head and neck squamous cell carcinoma were enrolled in the trial. Before TCR sequencing, CD4+ T cells and CD8+ T cells from peripheral blood were sorted into separate populations.

This TCR was sampled from an adult with an advanced solid tumor such as melanoma, head and neck, liver or kidney cancer. The chain is made from TRBV27 and TRBJ2-7, with the D segment identity uncertain. Sequenced material: CD4+ or CD8+ T cells sorted from blood, taken in a trial of the OX40 agonist ivuxolimab. The CDR3 protein is CASSLSTVGEQYF. The sequenced DNA: TGTGCCAGCAGTTTATCGACGGTTGGTGAGCAGTACTTC.